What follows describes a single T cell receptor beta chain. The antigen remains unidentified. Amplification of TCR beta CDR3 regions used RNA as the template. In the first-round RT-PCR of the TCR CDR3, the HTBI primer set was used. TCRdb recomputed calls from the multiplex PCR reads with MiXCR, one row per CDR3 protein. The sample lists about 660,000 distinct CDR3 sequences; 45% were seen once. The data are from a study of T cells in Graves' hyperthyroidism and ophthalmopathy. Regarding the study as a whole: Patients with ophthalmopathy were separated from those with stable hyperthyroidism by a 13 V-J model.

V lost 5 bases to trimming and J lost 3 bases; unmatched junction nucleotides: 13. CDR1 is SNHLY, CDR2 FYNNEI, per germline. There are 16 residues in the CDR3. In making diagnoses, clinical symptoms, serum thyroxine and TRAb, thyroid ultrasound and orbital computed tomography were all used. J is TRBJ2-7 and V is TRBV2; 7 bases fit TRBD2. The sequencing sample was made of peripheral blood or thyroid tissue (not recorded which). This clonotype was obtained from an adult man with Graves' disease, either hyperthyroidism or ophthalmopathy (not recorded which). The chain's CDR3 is CASSYSSASGRYEQYF. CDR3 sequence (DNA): TGTGCCAGCAGTTACTCGAGTGCTAGCGGACGCTACGAGCAGTACTTC. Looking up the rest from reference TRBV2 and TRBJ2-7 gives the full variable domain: EPEVTQTPSHQVTQMGQEVILRCVPISNHLYFYWYRQILGQKVEFLVSFYNNEISEKSEIFDDQFSVERPDGSNFTLKIRSTKLEDSAMYFCASSYSSASGRYEQYFGPGTRLTVT.